Listed below are T cell receptor beta chains from one sample, sequenced in a study of blood T cell repertoires in COVID-19. Measured with immunoSEQ multiplex PCR; TCRdb has only the in-frame clones, and not every one. Among roughly 310,000 clones listed, roughly nine tenths were seen once. Material: PBMCs or T cells enriched from blood (not recorded which). Receptor source: a man in his 60s who had recovered from COVID-19. Both conserved end residues are part of each CDR3. D genes are given only for firm matches.

>TRBV2|TRBD1|TRBJ1-5
TGTGCCAGCGCTACAGGGGGGAGTCAGCCCCAGCATTTT
CASATGGSQPQHF
>TRBV6-5|TRBD1|TRBJ2-5
TGTGCCAGCAGTCAGAGGACAGGGGGTTATGAGACCCAGTACTTC
CASSQRTGGYETQYF
>TRBV5-1|NA|TRBJ1-3
TGCGCCAGCAGGGCAGCAGGATTCTCTGGAAACACCATATATTTT
CASRAAGFSGNTIYF
>TRBV4-2|NA|TRBJ1-2
TGTGCCAGCAGCCAAGCTGTGGGAGCTAACTATGGCTACACCTTC
CASSQAVGANYGYTF
>TRBV30|TRBD1|TRBJ2-7
TGTGCCTGGAGCCTTACAGGGGCCCACGAGCAGTACTTC
CAWSLTGAHEQYF
>TRBV7-9|NA|TRBJ1-3
TGTGCCAGCAGCCCTGCTGGGGCCTCGACTGGAAACACCATATATTTT
CASSPAGASTGNTIYF
>TRBV5-1|NA|TRBJ1-4
TGCGCCAGCAGCTTGGATGTGGGAGCAACTAATGAAAAACTGTTTTTT
CASSLDVGATNEKLFF
>TRBV5-1|NA|TRBJ2-7
TGCGCCAGCAGCTGGAGGGATAGCTCCTACGAGCAGTACTTC
CASSWRDSSYEQYF
>TRBV5-1|NA|TRBJ1-1
TGCGCCAGCAGCCAGGGGTCGGGCACTGAAGCTTTCTTT
CASSQGSGTEAFF
>TRBV11-2|NA|TRBJ2-7
TGTGCCAGCAGCACGGGTATCTTCTACGAGCAGTACTTC
CASSTGIFYEQYF